This TCR beta chain came from a study of vaccination and CD4 T cells after COVID-19. V shed 2 bases and J shed 5 bases, with 16 bases lying between them. Germline loops: CDR1 MDHEN, CDR2 SYDVKM. The CDR3 is 16 residues long. This clonotype showed up just a few times. The target antigen is unknown. Treatment indicated: roughly 10-day PBMC culture with coronavirus spike peptide pools or control peptides (ViraFEST assay). Sequence data for DNA of cultured CD4+ T cells were generated by the Oncomine TCR Beta short-read assay. Via MiXCR, TCRdb re-called the PCR reads, giving one row per CDR3 protein. The sample lists over 15,000 distinct CDR3 sequences, approximately 70% occurring once.

The material sequenced was CD4+ T cells from blood, cultured in vitro. This receptor was identified in a human donor who had recovered from COVID-19. J is TRBJ1-5 and V is TRBV28; D might be TRBD1 (6 bases). DNA for the CDR3: TGTGCCAGCAGTTTAGGGGGGCGCGTGGGGTATCAGCCCCAGCATTTT. Translated, it gives CASSLGGRVGYQPQHF.